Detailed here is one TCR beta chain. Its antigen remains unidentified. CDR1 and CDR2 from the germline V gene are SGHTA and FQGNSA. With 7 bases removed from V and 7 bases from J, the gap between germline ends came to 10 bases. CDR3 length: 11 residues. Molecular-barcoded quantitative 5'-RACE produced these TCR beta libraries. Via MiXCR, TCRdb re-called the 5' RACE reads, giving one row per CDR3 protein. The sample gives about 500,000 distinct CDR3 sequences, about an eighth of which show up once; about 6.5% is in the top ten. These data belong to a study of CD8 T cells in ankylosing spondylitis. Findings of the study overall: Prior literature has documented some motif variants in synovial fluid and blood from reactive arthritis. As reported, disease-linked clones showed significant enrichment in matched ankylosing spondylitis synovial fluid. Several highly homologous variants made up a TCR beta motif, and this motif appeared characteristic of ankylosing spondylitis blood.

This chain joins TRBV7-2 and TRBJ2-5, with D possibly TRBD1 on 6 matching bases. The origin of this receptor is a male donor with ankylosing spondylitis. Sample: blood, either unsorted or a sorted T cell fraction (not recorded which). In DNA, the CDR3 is TGTGCCAGCAACGACAGGTCGACCCAGTACTTC. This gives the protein CASNDRSTQYF. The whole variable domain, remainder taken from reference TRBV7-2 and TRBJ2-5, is GAGVSQSPSNKVTEKGKDVELRCDPISGHTALYWYRQSLGQGLEFLIYFQGNSAPDKSGLPSDRFSAERTGGSVSTLTIQRTQQEDSAVYLCASNDRSTQYFGPGTRLLVL.